The 15 T cell receptor beta chains below were found in one sample sequenced in a study of radiotherapy plus CTLA-4 blockade in lung cancer. Sequenced by immunoSEQ multiplex PCR; TCRdb stores in-frame clones only, minus some. Of some 73,000 clones in the sample, 60% to 85% are singletons; the top ten hold roughly 22%. Specimen: peripheral blood, collected from a patient treated with radiotherapy plus ipilimumab. The receptors derive from a human donor with non-small cell lung cancer whose response to radiotherapy plus ipilimumab could not be evaluated. Some clones in this sample may be carry-over from other donors' samples.

The V gene is TRBV28, the J gene TRBJ1-1, with 9 positions matching TRBD1. Germline V lookup: CDR1 MDHEN, CDR2 SYDVKM. Unmatched junction bases numbered 11, after V lost 4 bases and J lost 11 bases. CDR3 size: 14 residues. In DNA form, the CDR3 reads TGTGCCAGCAGTTCAGCCCCAGACAGGGGGAAGGCTTTCTTT. Amino acid sequence: CASSSAPDRGKAFF.

The chain recombines TRBV4-2 with TRBJ2-5, with 9 bases identical to TRBD2. V lost 4 bases and J lost 2; bases outside the gene matches: 5. Germline lookup yields CDR1 LGHNA and CDR2 YNFKEQ. The CDR3 runs to 15 residues. CDR3 loop: CASSPGGGEQETQYF. In nucleotides, the CDR3 is TGTGCCAGCAGCCCCGGCGGGGGGGAGCAAGAGACCCAGTACTTC.

Concerning this clone: The identical CDR3 is also encoded by other nucleotide sequences in the sample. The chain joins TRBV6-1 to TRBJ1-3; TRBD1 might be the D (5 bases). The CDR3 runs 17 residues. Germline V gene lookup returns CDR1 MNHNS and CDR2 SASEGT. The V gene lost 0 bases and the J gene lost 0 bases, with 12 bases spanning the gap. The DNA for the CDR3 is TGTGCCAGCAGTGAAGCGCACGGGGGGAGCTCTGGAAACACCATATATTTT. This gives the protein CASSEAHGGSSGNTIYF.

The chain couples TRBV18 to TRBJ2-7; 11 bases are a match to TRBD1. Losses at the gene ends were 6 bases for V and 4 bases for J; bases not matched to a gene: 5. The CDR3 sequence is 14 residues long. Germline values: CDR1 KGHSH, CDR2 LQKENI. The CDR3 loop reads CASSPGTGGYEQYF. DNA for the CDR3: TGTGCCAGCTCGCCCGGGACAGGGGGATACGAGCAGTACTTC. The whole variable domain, filled in from reference TRBV18 and TRBJ2-7, reads NAGVMQNPRHLVRRRGQEARLRCSPMKGHSHVYWYRQLPEEGLKFMVYLQKENIIDESGMPKERFSAEFPKEGPSILRIQQVVRGDSAAYFCASSPGTGGYEQYFGPGTRLTVT.

V and J are TRBV7-3 and TRBJ2-2, with D possibly being TRBD2 (7 bases). This CDR3 has 13 residues. V lost 3 bases to trimming and J lost 7 bases, with 9 bases between them. Germline V gene sequence: CDR1 SGHTA, CDR2 FQGTGA. CDR3 region: CASSFGGHGELFF. Here the CDR3 DNA reads TGTGCCAGCAGCTTCGGGGGGCACGGGGAGCTGTTTTTT.

The CDR3 reads CASSVGDTITGELFF. The CDR3 DNA reads as TGTGCCAGCAGCGTAGGGGACACCATCACCGGGGAGCTGTTTTTT. The chain is built from TRBV9 and TRBJ2-2, with D possibly matching TRBD1 (6 bases). The CDR3 has 15 amino acids. Trimming removed 0 bases at V and 4 bases at J, with 10 bases between. Germline CDR1 SGDLS, CDR2 YYNGEE.

The chain is built from TRBV6-5 and TRBJ2-7, with 7 bases lining up with TRBD1. J lost 4 bases, V lost 4 bases, and 1 base had no gene match. Germline lookup yields CDR1 MNHEY and CDR2 SVGAGI. This CDR3 contains 12 residues. This CDR3 reads CASSSQGYEQYF. The CDR3 region has the DNA TGTGCCAGCAGTTCACAGGGGTACGAGCAGTACTTC.

CDR3 in DNA: TGTGCCAGCTCTCAGGTTACGAACACCGGGGAGCTGTTTTTT. It is translated as CASSQVTNTGELFF. V usage is TRBV7-2 and J usage is TRBJ2-2; D unresolved. CDR1 is SGHTA, CDR2 FQGNSA, per germline. V lost 8 bases, J lost 0 bases, and 10 bases lay in between. The CDR3 is made up of 14 amino acids.

V usage is TRBV19 and J usage is TRBJ2-5; 7 positions agree with TRBD1. Looked up from germline, CDR1 is LNHDA and CDR2 is SQIVND (reference sequence). Germline trimming cut 5 bases from V and 1 base from J; bases unmatched to any gene: 7. This CDR3 has 15 residues. CDR3 sequence (DNA): TGTGCCAGTAGTCAAGGGGGCGCCCTCCAAGAGACCCAGTACTTC. Its translation is CASSQGGALQETQYF.

This clone was counted a single time. The gene calls are TRBV28 and TRBJ1-1; 10 bases line up with TRBD1. The germline CDR1 and CDR2 sequences are MDHEN and SYDVKM. The junction had 7 bases not matched to a gene; V was cut back by 4 bases and J by 5 bases. The CDR3 is 15 amino acids. Here the CDR3 DNA reads TGTGCCAGCAGTTCCGGACAGGGGGGGTGGACTGAAGCTTTCTTT. Translation gives CASSSGQGGWTEAFF.

This clone was picked up one time. V and J are TRBV28 and TRBJ2-2; 9 nucleotides align to TRBD1. This CDR3 is built from 17 residues. Losses at the gene ends were 6 bases for V and 4 bases for J; bases not matched to a gene: 12. CDR1 and CDR2 from the germline V gene are MDHEN and SYDVKM. The CDR3 region has the DNA TGTGCCAGCAGCAGACTACAGGGGGCTTTGGGCACCGGGGAGCTGTTTTTT. It specifies CASSRLQGALGTGELFF. Full variable domain (missing parts from reference TRBV28 and TRBJ2-2): DVKVTQSSRYLVKRTGEKVFLECVQDMDHENMFWYRQDPGLGLRLIYFSYDVKMKEKGDIPEGYSVSREKKERFSLILESASTNQTSMYLCASSRLQGALGTGELFFGEGSRLTVL.

The V call is TRBV7-2, the J call TRBJ2-3; 9 bases agree with TRBD2. The J segment lost 4 bases and the V segment lost 0 bases, leaving 14 bases of the junction unmatched. CDR3 length equals 19 residues. Germline CDR1 and CDR2: SGHTA and FQGNSA. CDR3: CASSLAFSGRGGTPDTQYF. In nucleotides, the CDR3 is TGTGCCAGCAGCTTAGCGTTCTCCGGGCGGGGGGGCACCCCAGATACGCAGTATTTT.

The rearrangement uses TRBV19 and TRBJ2-5; unclear D gene. The CDR3 runs 15 residues. CDR1 is LNHDA, CDR2 SQIVND, per germline (reference sequence). Trimming removed 1 base from V and 1 base from J, with 10 bases in between. The DNA of the CDR3 is TGTGCCAGTAGTATAGTTGTCCCTCCCCAAGAGACCCAGTACTTC. This gives the protein CASSIVVPPQETQYF.

V usage is TRBV5-1 and J usage is TRBJ1-1, with TRBD1 matching over 7 bases. Germline CDR1 SGHRS, CDR2 YFSETQ. V was clipped by 0 bases and J by 3 bases; unmatched bases: 2. This CDR3 has 14 residues. DNA of the CDR3: TGCGCCAGCAGCTTGGTAGGACAGGACACTGAAGCTTTCTTT. This sequence encodes CASSLVGQDTEAFF.

This clone was observed at least ten times. This chain links TRBV9 with TRBJ1-5; 7 bases are a match to TRBD1. V shed 3 bases and J 4 bases; nucleotides not matched to a gene: 10. CDR1 and CDR2 (germline): SGDLS, YYNGEE. This CDR3 spans 16 amino acids. The CDR3 DNA reads as TGTGCCAGCAGCGCGGGAGGGGACAGCAGGAATCAGCCCCAGCATTTT. It specifies CASSAGGDSRNQPQHF.